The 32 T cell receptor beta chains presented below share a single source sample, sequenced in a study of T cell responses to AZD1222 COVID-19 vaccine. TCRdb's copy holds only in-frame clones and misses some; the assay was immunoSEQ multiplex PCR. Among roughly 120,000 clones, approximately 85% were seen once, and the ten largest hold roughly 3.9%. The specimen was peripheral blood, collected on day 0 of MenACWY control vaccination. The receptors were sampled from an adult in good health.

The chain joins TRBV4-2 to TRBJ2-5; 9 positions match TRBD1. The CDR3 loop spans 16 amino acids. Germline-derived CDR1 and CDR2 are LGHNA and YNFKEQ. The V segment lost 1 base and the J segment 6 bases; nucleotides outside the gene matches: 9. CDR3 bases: TGTGCCAGCAGCCAAGCTTTACAGGGGGCTGGTCAGACCCAGTACTTC. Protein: CASSQALQGAGQTQYF.

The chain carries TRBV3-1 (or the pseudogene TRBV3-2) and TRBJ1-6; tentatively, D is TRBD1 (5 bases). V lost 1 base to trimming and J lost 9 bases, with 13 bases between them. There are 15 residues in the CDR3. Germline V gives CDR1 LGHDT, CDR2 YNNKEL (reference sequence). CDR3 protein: CASSQGGRGGSPLHF. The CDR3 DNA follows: TGTGCCAGCAGCCAAGGGGGAAGGGGAGGTTCACCCCTCCACTTT.

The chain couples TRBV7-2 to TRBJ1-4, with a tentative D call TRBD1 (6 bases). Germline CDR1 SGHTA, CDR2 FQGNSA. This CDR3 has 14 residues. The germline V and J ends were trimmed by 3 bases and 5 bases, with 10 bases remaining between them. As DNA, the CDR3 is TGTGCCAGCAGCTTCAGGGGCCTCAATGAAAAACTGTTTTTT. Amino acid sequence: CASSFRGLNEKLFF.

The CDR3 reads CSVEVNRGQGQKLRGYTF. The CDR3, as DNA: TGCAGCGTTGAGGTTAATCGGGGACAGGGTCAAAAGTTACGGGGCTACACCTTC. V and J are TRBV29-1 and TRBJ1-2; 9 nucleotides align to TRBD1. The junction had 22 bases not matched to a gene; V was cut back by 3 bases and J by 8 bases. The CDR3 spans 18 residues. Germline CDR1 is SQVTM and CDR2 is ANQGSEA.

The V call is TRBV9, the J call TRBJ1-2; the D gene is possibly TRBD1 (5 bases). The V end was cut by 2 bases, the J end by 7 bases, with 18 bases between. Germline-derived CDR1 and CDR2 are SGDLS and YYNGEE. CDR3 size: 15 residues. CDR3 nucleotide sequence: TGTGCCAGCAGCGTCCCCGAGACGGGGCTTCTTGGCTACACCTTC. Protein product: CASSVPETGLLGYTF.

DNA of the CDR3: TGTGCCAGCAGTCAGGACAGCACCTTGTACAATGAGCAGTTCTTC. Translated, it gives CASSQDSTLYNEQFF. The V gene is TRBV28, the J gene TRBJ2-1; maybe TRBD1 (6 bases). The CDR3 is 15 amino acids. Germline V gene lookup returns CDR1 MDHEN and CDR2 SYDVKM. V lost 5 bases, J lost 4 bases, and 15 bases lay in between.

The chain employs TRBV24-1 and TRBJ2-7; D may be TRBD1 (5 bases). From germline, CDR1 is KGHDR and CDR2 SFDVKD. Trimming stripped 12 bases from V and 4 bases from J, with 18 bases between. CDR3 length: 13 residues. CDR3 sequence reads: CASPRQGSYEQYF. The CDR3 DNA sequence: TGTGCCTCACCACGCCAGGGATCTTACGAGCAGTACTTC.

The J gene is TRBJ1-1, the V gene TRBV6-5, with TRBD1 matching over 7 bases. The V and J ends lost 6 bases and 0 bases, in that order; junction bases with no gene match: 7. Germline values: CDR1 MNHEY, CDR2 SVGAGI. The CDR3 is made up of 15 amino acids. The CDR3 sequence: CASRLRQGLNTEAFF. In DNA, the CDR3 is TGTGCCAGCAGGCTAAGACAGGGATTGAACACTGAAGCTTTCTTT.

CDR3: CASSRPGQGIPNEKLFF. CDR3 sequence (DNA): TGTGCCAGCAGTAGACCGGGACAGGGGATTCCTAATGAAAAACTGTTTTTT. This chain uses TRBV7-9 with TRBJ1-4, with TRBD1 matching 10 bases. This CDR3 has 17 residues. After removal of 6 bases from V and 3 bases from J, the junction contained 10 bases not matched to a gene. Germline CDR1 reads SEHNR; CDR2 reads FQNEAQ (reference sequence).

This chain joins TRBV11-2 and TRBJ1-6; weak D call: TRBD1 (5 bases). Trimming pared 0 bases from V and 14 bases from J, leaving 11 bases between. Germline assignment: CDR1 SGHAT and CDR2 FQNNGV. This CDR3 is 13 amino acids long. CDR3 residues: CASSLDHRGTLHF. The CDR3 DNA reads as TGTGCCAGCAGCTTAGATCACCGGGGCACCCTCCACTTT.

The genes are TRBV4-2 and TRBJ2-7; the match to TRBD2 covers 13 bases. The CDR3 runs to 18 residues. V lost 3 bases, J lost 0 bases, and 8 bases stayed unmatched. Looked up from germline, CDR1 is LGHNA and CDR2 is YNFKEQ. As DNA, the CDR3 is TGTGCCAGCAGCCATGGGACTAGCGGGGACCTTTCCTCCTACGAGCAGTACTTC. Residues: CASSHGTSGDLSSYEQYF.

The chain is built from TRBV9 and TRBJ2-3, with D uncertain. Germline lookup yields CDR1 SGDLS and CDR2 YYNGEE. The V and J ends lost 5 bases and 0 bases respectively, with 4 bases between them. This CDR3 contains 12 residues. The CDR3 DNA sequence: TGTGCCAGCAGTCTTAGCACAGATACGCAGTATTTT. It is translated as CASSLSTDTQYF. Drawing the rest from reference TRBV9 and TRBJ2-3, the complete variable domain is DSGVTQTPKHLITATGQRVTLRCSPRSGDLSVYWYQQSLDQGLQFLIQYYNGEERAKGNILERFSAQQFPDLHSELNLSSLELGDSALYFCASSLSTDTQYFGPGTRLTVL.

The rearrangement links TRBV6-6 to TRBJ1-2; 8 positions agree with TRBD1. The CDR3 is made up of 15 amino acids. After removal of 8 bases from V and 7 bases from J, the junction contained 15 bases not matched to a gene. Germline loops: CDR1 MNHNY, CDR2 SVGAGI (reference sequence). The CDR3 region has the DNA TGTGCCAGCCAAGCCCGGGGGCAGGGGGCCAGTGGCTACACCTTC. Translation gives CASQARGQGASGYTF.

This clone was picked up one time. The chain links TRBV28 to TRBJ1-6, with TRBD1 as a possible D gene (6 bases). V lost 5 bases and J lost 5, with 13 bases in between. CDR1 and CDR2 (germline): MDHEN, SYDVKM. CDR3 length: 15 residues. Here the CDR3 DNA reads TGTGCCAGCAGTCCTACTTCAGGGGATAATTCACCCCTCCACTTT. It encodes CASSPTSGDNSPLHF.

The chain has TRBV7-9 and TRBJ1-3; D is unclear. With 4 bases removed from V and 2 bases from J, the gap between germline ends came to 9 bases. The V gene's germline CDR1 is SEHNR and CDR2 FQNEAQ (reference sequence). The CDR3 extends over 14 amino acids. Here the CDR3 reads CASSYPGPGNTIYF. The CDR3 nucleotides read TGTGCCAGCAGCTACCCGGGCCCTGGAAACACCATATATTTT.

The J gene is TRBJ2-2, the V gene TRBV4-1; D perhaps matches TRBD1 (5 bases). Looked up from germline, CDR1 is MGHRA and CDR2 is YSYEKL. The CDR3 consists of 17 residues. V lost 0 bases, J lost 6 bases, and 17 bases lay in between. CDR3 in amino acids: CASSQDWGRVVPGELFF. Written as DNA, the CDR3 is TGCGCCAGCAGCCAAGATTGGGGCAGGGTGGTCCCCGGGGAGCTGTTTTTT.

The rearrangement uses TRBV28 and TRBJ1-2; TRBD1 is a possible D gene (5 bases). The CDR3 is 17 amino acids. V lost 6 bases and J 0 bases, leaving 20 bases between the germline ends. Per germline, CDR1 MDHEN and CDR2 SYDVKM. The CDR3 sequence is CASSQLGTPLTNYGYTF. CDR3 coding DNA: TGTGCCAGCAGCCAACTCGGGACTCCTCTAACTAACTATGGCTACACCTTC.

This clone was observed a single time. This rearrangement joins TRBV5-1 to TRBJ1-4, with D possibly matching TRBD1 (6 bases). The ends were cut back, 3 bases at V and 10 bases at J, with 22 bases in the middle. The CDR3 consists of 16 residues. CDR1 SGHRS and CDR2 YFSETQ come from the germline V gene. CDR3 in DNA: TGCGCCAGCAGCTCGGTACGGACAGAGAGGGGCAGAAAACTGTTTTTT. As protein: CASSSVRTERGRKLFF.

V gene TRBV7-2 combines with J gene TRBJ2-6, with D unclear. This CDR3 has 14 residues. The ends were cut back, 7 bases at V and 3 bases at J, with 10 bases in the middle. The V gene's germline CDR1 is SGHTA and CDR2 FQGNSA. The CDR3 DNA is TGTGCCAGCACCCCCACTCGTGGGGCCAACGTCCTGACTTTC. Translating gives CASTPTRGANVLTF.

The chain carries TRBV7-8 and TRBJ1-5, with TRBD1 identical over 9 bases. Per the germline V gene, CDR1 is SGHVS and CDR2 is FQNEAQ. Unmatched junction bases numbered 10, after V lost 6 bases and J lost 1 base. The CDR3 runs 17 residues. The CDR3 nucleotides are TGTGCCAGCAGGCTACAGGGGGCGCGACAAAGCAATCAGCCCCAGCATTTT. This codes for CASRLQGARQSNQPQHF.

In nucleotides, the CDR3 is TGTGCCAGTAGTAAGTTGGGGTCCCACGAGCAGTACTTC. Translation: CASSKLGSHEQYF. J is TRBJ2-7 and V is TRBV19; no clear D gene. V lost 4 bases, J lost 5 bases, and 12 bases lay in between. Germline V gives CDR1 LNHDA, CDR2 SQIVND (reference sequence). This CDR3 is 13 amino acids long.

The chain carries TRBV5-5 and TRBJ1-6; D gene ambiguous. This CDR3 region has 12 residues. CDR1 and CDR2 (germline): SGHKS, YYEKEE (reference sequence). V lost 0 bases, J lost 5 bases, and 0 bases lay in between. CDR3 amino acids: CASSLDNSPLHF. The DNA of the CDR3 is TGTGCCAGCAGCTTGGATAATTCACCCCTCCACTTT.

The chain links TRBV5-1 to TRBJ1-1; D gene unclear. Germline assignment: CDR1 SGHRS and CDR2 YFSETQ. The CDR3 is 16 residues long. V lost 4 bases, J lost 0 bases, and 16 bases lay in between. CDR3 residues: CASSRAPPTMNTEAFF. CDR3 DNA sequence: TGCGCCAGCAGCCGGGCCCCCCCTACCATGAACACTGAAGCTTTCTTT.

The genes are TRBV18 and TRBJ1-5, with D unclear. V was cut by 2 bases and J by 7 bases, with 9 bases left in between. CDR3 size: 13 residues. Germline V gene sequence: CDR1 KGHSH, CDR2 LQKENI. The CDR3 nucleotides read TGTGCCAGCTCACCAGGTACTTGGCAGCCCCAGCATTTT. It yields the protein CASSPGTWQPQHF.

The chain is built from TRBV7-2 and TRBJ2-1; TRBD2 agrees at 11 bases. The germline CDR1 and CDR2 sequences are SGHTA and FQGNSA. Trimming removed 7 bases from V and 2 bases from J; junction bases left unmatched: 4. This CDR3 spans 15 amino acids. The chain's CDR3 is CASNQLAGAYNEQFF. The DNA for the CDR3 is TGTGCCAGCAACCAACTAGCGGGAGCCTACAATGAGCAGTTCTTC.

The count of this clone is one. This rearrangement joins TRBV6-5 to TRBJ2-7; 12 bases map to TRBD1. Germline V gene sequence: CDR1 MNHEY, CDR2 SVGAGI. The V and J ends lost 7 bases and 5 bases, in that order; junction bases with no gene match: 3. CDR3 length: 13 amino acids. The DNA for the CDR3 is TGTGCCAGCATCGGGACAGGGGGCGACGAGCAGTACTTC. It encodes CASIGTGGDEQYF.

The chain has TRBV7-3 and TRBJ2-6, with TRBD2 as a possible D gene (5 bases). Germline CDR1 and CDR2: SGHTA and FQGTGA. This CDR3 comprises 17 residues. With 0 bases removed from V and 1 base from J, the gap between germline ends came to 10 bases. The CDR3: CASSLTSSGSGANVLTF. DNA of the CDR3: TGTGCCAGCAGCTTAACATCGTCGGGGTCTGGGGCCAACGTCCTGACTTTC. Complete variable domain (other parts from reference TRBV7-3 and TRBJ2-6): GAGVSQTPSNKVTEKGKYVELRCDPISGHTALYWYRQSLGQGPEFLIYFQGTGAADDSGLPNDRFFAVRPEGSVSTLKIQRTERGDSAVYLCASSLTSSGSGANVLTFGAGSRLTVL.

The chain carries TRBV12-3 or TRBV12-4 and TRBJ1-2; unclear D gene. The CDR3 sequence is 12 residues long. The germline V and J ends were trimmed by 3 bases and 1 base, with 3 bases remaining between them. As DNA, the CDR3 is TGTGCCAGCAGTTTCGTTAACTATGGCTACACCTTC. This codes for CASSFVNYGYTF.

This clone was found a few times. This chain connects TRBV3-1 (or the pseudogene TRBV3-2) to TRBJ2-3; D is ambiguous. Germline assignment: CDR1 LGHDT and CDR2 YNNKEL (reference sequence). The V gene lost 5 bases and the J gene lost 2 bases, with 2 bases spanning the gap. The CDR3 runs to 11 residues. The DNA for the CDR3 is TGTGCCAGCAGCACCACAGATACGCAGTATTTT. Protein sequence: CASSTTDTQYF.

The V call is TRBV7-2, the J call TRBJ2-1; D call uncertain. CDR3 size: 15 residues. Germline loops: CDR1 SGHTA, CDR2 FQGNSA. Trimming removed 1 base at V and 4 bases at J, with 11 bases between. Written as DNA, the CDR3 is TGTGCCAGCAGCTTAGAGCCCGACCGATACAATGAGCAGTTCTTC. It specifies CASSLEPDRYNEQFF.

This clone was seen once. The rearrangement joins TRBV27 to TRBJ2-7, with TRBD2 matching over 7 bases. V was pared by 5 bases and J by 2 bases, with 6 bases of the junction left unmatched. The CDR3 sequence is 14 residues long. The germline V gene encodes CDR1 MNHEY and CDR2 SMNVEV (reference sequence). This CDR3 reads CASSRQRGAYEQYF. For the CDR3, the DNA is TGTGCCAGCAGTCGGCAGCGGGGAGCCTACGAGCAGTACTTC.

The chain's CDR3 is CASSQSVTGGVETQYF. The CDR3 DNA is TGTGCCAGCAGCCAGTCCGTTACAGGGGGAGTAGAGACCCAGTACTTC. V usage is TRBV5-5 and J usage is TRBJ2-5, with 8 bases lining up with TRBD1. V lost 4 bases and J lost 4; bases outside the gene matches: 12. The CDR3 contains 16 residues. Germline-derived CDR1 and CDR2 are SGHKS and YYEKEE (reference sequence).